This TCR beta chain was captured by sequencing in a study of T-cell memory formation after mild COVID-19. Regarding the study as a whole: Pre-infection memory carried some responding clones, suggesting that cross-reactive memory joined. The second-wave clones peaking on day 37 were not confirmed as SARS-CoV-2-specific. CD4+ contracting clones were found mainly in CM and EM, and CD8+ ones in EMRA.

One entry per CDR3 protein, called by TCRdb with MiXCR from the 5' RACE reads. The sample carries about 400,000 distinct CDR3 sequences, about 15% recorded once. Note on this clonotype: Its target is unknown.

The CDR3 runs 12 residues. Deletions cut 4 bases from V and 6 bases from J, with 9 bases between. In germline, CDR1 is SGHRS, CDR2 YFSETQ. The chain employs TRBV5-1 and TRBJ2-3; D may be TRBD2 (6 bases). The material sequenced was PBMCs or a T cell subset sorted from them (not recorded which). This receptor was identified in a man aged 18-30 years who had mild COVID-19 (a few samples of this study predate the infection). Cell type and time point are not known. CDR3 region: CASSGDWDTQYF. CDR3 nucleotide sequence: TGCGCCAGCAGCGGGGACTGGGATACGCAGTATTTT.